A selection of T cell receptor beta chains follows, all from one sample in a study of blood T cell repertoires in COVID-19. The method was immunoSEQ multiplex PCR; TCRdb's version includes in-frame clones alone and lacks a portion of them. There are about 210,000 clones in the sample; around 80% occur only once, and more than 10% lies in the top ten. The sample comprised peripheral blood. These receptors came from a woman between 40 and 50 years old with acute or convalescent COVID-19. CDR3s include the opening cysteine and the closing phenylalanine or tryptophan. The order of the fields is J gene, V gene, D gene, CDR3 protein. A D gene is named only where the DNA matches it firmly.

>TRBJ1-2|TRBV7-9|TRBD1
CASSFGQGWGGYTF
>TRBJ2-1|TRBV4-1|-
CASSLSRGSWEQFF
>TRBJ2-1|TRBV5-6|TRBD2
CASSLRLAGLNNEQFF
>TRBJ1-2|TRBV6-6|-
CASRTTGHGYTF
>TRBJ2-3|TRBV19|-
CASSTGDTQYF
>TRBJ2-1|TRBV20-1|TRBD2
CSASGLAGAVSYNEQFF
>TRBJ2-3|TRBV7-2|-
CASSLSRVLSDTQYF
>TRBJ1-1|TRBV27|TRBD1
CASSFRDSNTEAFF
>TRBJ2-7|TRBV18|TRBD1
CASSLRDSGYEQYF
>TRBJ1-2|TRBV7-9|-
CASSFGTSGVNYGYTF
>TRBJ2-7|TRBV7-3|TRBD2
CASGRGGSGDEQYF
>TRBJ2-5|TRBV7-9|-
CASSRRETQYF
>TRBJ1-2|TRBV9|TRBD1
CASSGDRASLYGYTF
>TRBJ2-1|TRBV2|TRBD2
CASSDGLAEYNEQFF
>TRBJ2-1|TRBV3-1/TRBV3-2|TRBD2
CASSQRRLAGGINEQFF
>TRBJ2-1|TRBV4-3|TRBD2
CASSQTGTSGRIDNEQFF
>TRBJ1-6|TRBV5-1|-
CASSAEGAGHYNSPLHF
>TRBJ2-3|TRBV24-1|-
CATSGGMGTQYF
>TRBJ1-2|TRBV20-1|-
CSARWHYGYTF
>TRBJ2-1|TRBV6-2/TRBV6-3|-
CASSLTLGRVGYNEQFF
>TRBJ1-1|TRBV5-1|-
CASSLNTEAFF
>TRBJ1-1|TRBV29-1|-
CSAEVVVQGGAFF
>TRBJ1-2|TRBV27|TRBD1
CASSPEDRAEANYGYTF
>TRBJ1-2|TRBV19|TRBD1
CASIPDRGPSNYGYTF
>TRBJ1-6|TRBV9|-
CASSADSRSPLHF
>TRBJ2-4|TRBV6-6|-
CASSYSYIQYF
>TRBJ1-6|TRBV5-6|-
CASSFQTDSPLHF
>TRBJ1-2|TRBV28|TRBD1
CASSSGTGGYGYTF
>TRBJ1-2|TRBV6-4|-
CADRGWDGYTF
>TRBJ2-7|TRBV4-3|TRBD1
CASSQEGTGNEQYF
>TRBJ1-3|TRBV29-1|-
CSVESTIRGGSGNTIYF
>TRBJ1-1|TRBV19|TRBD1
CATTLTGTDLNTEAFF
>TRBJ1-1|TRBV27|-
CASSTRQLAYPEAFF
>TRBJ2-5|TRBV24-1|TRBD2
CATSDPAPGLVPETQYF
>TRBJ1-2|TRBV6-2/TRBV6-3|TRBD1
CASSETGTGVLFGYTF
>TRBJ2-2|TRBV4-1|TRBD1
CASSQRGDRAGELFF